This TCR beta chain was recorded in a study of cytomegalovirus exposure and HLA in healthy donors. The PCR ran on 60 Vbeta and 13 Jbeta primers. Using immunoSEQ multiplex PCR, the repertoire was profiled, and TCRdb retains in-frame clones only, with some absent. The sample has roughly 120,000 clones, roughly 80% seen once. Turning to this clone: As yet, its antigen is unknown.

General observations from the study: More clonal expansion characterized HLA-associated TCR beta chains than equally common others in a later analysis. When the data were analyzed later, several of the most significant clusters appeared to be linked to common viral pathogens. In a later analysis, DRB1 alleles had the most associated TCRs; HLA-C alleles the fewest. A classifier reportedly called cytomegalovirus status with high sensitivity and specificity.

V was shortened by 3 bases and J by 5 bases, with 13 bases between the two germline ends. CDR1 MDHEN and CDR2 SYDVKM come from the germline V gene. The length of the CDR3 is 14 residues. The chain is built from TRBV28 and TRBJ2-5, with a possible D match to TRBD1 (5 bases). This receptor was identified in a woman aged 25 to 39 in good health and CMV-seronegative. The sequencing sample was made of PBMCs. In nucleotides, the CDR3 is TGTGCCAGCAGTTTCCCGGCTAACAGGGAGACCCAGTACTTC. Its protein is CASSFPANRETQYF.